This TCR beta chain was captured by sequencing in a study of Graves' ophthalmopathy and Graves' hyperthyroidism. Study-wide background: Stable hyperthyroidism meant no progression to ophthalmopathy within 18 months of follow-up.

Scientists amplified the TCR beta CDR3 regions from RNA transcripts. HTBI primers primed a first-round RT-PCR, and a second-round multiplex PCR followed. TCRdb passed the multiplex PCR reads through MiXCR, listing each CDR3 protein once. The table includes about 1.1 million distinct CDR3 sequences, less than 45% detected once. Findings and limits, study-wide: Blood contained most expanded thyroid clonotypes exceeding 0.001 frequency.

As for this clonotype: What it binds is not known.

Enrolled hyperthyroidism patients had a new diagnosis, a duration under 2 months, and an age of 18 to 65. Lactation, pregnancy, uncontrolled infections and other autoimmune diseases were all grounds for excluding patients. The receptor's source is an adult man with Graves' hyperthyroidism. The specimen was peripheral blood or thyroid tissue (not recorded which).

CDR3 coding DNA: TGCAGCGTTGAAGTTGTTGGGGGTGTCCGTTTGGAGACCCAGTACTTC. Its translation is CSVEVVGGVRLETQYF. The chain couples TRBV29-1 to TRBJ2-5, with D perhaps TRBD1 or TRBD2 (5 bases each). The CDR3 extends over 16 amino acids. In germline, CDR1 is SQVTM, CDR2 ANQGSEA. V lost 1 base, J lost 5 bases, and 20 bases lay in between.